One sample yielded the 31 T cell receptor beta chains listed below, sequenced in a study of T cell responses to AZD1222 COVID-19 vaccine. Measured with immunoSEQ multiplex PCR; TCRdb has only the in-frame clones, and not every one. The table shows about 140,000 clones, with 80% to 95% occurring only once. Sample: peripheral blood, taken on day 0 of AZD1222 vaccination. These receptors all stem from an adult in good health.

In this sample, this clone turned up once. J is TRBJ2-3 and V is TRBV3-1 (or the pseudogene TRBV3-2); no reliable D call. CDR1 is LGHDT and CDR2 is YNNKEL in the germline V gene (reference sequence). This CDR3 has 17 residues. Between the trimmed V and J ends, which lost 0 bases and 1 base, there was a span of 14 bases. The CDR3 DNA sequence: TGTGCCAGCAGCCAAGATTGGGTTAGCAAAGGCACAGATACGCAGTATTTT. This sequence encodes CASSQDWVSKGTDTQYF.

The genes are TRBV6-5 and TRBJ2-1; D is possibly TRBD2 (5 bases). The V gene's germline CDR1 is MNHEY and CDR2 SVGAGI. The CDR3 runs 14 residues. Trimming left V 4 bases short and J 7 bases short, with 14 bases between. The CDR3 DNA follows: TGTGCCAGCAGTTCGGGGTACGAGCAAAATGAGCAGTTCTTC. This sequence encodes CASSSGYEQNEQFF.

This sequence joins TRBV12-3 or TRBV12-4 and TRBJ1-3, with D perhaps matching TRBD1 (5 bases). V lost 5 bases and J 7 bases, leaving 12 bases between the germline ends. The CDR3 has 13 amino acids. The CDR3 here is CASSQSWGNTIYF. CDR3 DNA: TGTGCCAGCAGTCAGTCCTGGGGGAACACCATATATTTT.

The chain couples TRBV5-8 to TRBJ1-2; no clear D gene. The CDR3 sequence is 14 residues long. In germline, CDR1 is SGHTS, CDR2 YDEGEE. The ends were cut back, 1 base at V and 2 bases at J, with 9 bases in the middle. The CDR3 region is CASSLLALNYGYTF. In DNA, the CDR3 is TGTGCCAGCAGCTTGTTAGCGCTCAACTATGGCTACACCTTC.

The chain couples TRBV6-5 to TRBJ2-3, with 11 bases aligning to TRBD2. Per the germline V gene, CDR1 is MNHEY and CDR2 is SVGAGI. V was pared by 8 bases and J by 5 bases, with 6 bases of the junction left unmatched. The CDR3 has 14 residues. The CDR3 DNA is TGTGCCAGCTCTAGCGGGGGGCCCATAGATACGCAGTATTTT. It encodes CASSSGGPIDTQYF.

V is TRBV9 and J is TRBJ1-1, with TRBD1 as a possible D gene (5 bases). CDR1 and CDR2 (germline): SGDLS, YYNGEE. Trimming removed 4 bases from V and 4 bases from J, with 23 bases in between. The CDR3 is 17 residues long. CDR3 in DNA: TGTGCCAGCAGCCCAGTAGGGGCGTTATCTCGAGGCACTGAAGCTTTCTTT. Translated: CASSPVGALSRGTEAFF.

DNA of the CDR3: TGTGCCAGCAGCTCGGACCGCGAGGGGCGGAGGGATACGCAGTATTTT. It yields the protein CASSSDREGRRDTQYF. The genes are TRBV7-9 and TRBJ2-3; either TRBD1 or TRBD2 may supply D (5 bases each). V lost 4 bases and J 6 bases, leaving 20 bases between the germline ends. Per the germline V gene, CDR1 is SEHNR and CDR2 is FQNEAQ (reference sequence). The CDR3 totals 16 residues.

The genes are TRBV28 and TRBJ1-2, with D uncertain. The germline CDR1 and CDR2 sequences are MDHEN and SYDVKM. The CDR3 runs to 11 residues. The V gene lost 5 bases and the J gene lost 2 bases, with 3 bases spanning the gap. The CDR3 nucleotides are TGTGCCAGCAGTCAAAACTATGGCTACACCTTC. It yields the protein CASSQNYGYTF.

This rearrangement joins TRBV12-3 or TRBV12-4 to TRBJ1-4; no reliable D call. Trimming pared 0 bases from V and 11 bases from J, leaving 10 bases between. This CDR3 region has 13 residues. The CDR3 protein is CASSLAGNGKLFF. The CDR3 DNA reads TGTGCCAGCAGTTTAGCAGGGAATGGGAAACTGTTTTTT.

V usage is TRBV5-1 and J usage is TRBJ2-7; 14 bases map to TRBD2. Germline CDR1 SGHRS, CDR2 YFSETQ. CDR3 length equals 14 residues. The V and J ends lost 5 bases and 11 bases, in that order; junction bases with no gene match: 9. DNA for the CDR3: TGCGCCAGCAGACCCGGACTAGCGGGAGGTGGAAAGTACTTC. Protein: CASRPGLAGGGKYF. The full variable domain, in which reference TRBV5-1 and TRBJ2-7 provide the parts outside the CDR3, is KAGVTQTPRYLIKTRGQQVTLSCSPISGHRSVSWYQQTPGQGLQFLFEYFSETQRNKGNFPGRFSGRQFSNSRSEMNVSTLELGDSALYLCASRPGLAGGGKYFGPGTRLTVT.

This chain uses TRBV10-3 with TRBJ2-7; 11 bases agree with TRBD2. V was pared by 7 bases and J by 4 bases, with 9 bases of the junction left unmatched. From germline, CDR1 is ENHRY and CDR2 SYGVKD. CDR3 length: 15 residues. The CDR3, as DNA: TGTGCCATCAACAACCCGGGACTAGCGGTTTACGAGCAGTACTTC. It translates to CAINNPGLAVYEQYF.

The rearrangement joins TRBV5-1 to TRBJ2-2; no reliable D call. Germline CDR1 and CDR2: SGHRS and YFSETQ. This CDR3 comprises 13 residues. The V gene lost 4 bases and the J gene lost 3 bases, with 7 bases spanning the gap. This chain's CDR3 is CASSPPDTGELFF. In DNA form, the CDR3 reads TGCGCCAGCAGCCCCCCAGACACCGGGGAGCTGTTTTTT.

The CDR3: CASTLATSGGETQYF. The CDR3 bases are TGTGCCAGTACCTTGGCGACTAGCGGGGGAGAGACCCAGTACTTC. The gene calls are TRBV19 and TRBJ2-5; 12 bases agree with TRBD2. V gave up 7 bases and J gave up 4 bases; unmatched junction bases: 7. From germline, CDR1 is LNHDA and CDR2 SQIVND (reference sequence). This CDR3 is 15 amino acids long.

The gene calls are TRBV21-1 and TRBJ1-1; the table's TRBD1 call for D was not verified on the DNA. TRBV21-1 is labeled a pseudogene. CDR3 size: 17 residues. CDR3 amino acids: CASSNGFTERGCAEAFF. In DNA form, the CDR3 reads TGTGCCAGCAGCAATGGTTTTACAGAGAGGGGGTGCGCTGAAGCTTTCTTT.

The chain combines TRBV19 with TRBJ1-1, with D unresolved. V gave up 7 bases and J gave up 6 bases, with 9 bases separating them. Germline assignment: CDR1 LNHDA and CDR2 SQIVND (reference sequence). This CDR3 region has 11 residues. CDR3 coding DNA: TGTGCCAGTAATCATGGCGCTGAAGCTTTCTTT. It codes for CASNHGAEAFF.

The chain couples TRBV14 to TRBJ1-1; D remains ambiguous. The germline V gene has CDR1 SGHDN and CDR2 FVKESK. CDR3 length equals 12 residues. Deletions cut 0 bases from V and 10 bases from J, with 9 bases between. The chain's CDR3 is CASSQEAFIAFF. As DNA, the CDR3 is TGTGCCAGCAGCCAAGAGGCCTTTATAGCTTTCTTT.

The chain employs TRBV11-3 and TRBJ2-3; perhaps TRBD1 as D (6 bases). V was cut by 4 bases and J by 1 base, with 15 bases left in between. Germline V gene lookup returns CDR1 SGHNT and CDR2 YENEEA. CDR3 length: 16 residues. The CDR3 DNA reads as TGTGCCAGCAGCTCTCAAACAGGGTCCCGCACAGATACGCAGTATTTT. Amino acid sequence: CASSSQTGSRTDTQYF.

V is TRBV5-8 and J is TRBJ2-2; tentative D call: TRBD1 (6 bases). This CDR3 is built from 19 residues. Trimming removed 5 bases from V and 6 bases from J, with 29 bases in between. Germline assignment: CDR1 SGHTS and CDR2 YDEGEE. The CDR3 spells CASSTAAGTNFLPSGELFF. The CDR3 DNA sequence: TGTGCCAGCAGTACCGCCGCTGGGACAAACTTCCTCCCCTCCGGGGAGCTGTTTTTT.

The rearrangement joins TRBV5-1 to TRBJ2-1; TRBD1 matches 12 bases. Germline loops: CDR1 SGHRS, CDR2 YFSETQ. V shed 3 bases, J shed 2 bases, and the junction held 3 bases outside the gene matches. This CDR3 spans 16 amino acids. The CDR3 region has the DNA TGCGCCAGCAGCTCGGGACAGGGGGCGGCCTACAATGAGCAGTTCTTC. This codes for CASSSGQGAAYNEQFF.

The chain combines TRBV5-5 with TRBJ1-4, with 9 bases identical to TRBD1. CDR3 length equals 19 residues. J lost 0 bases, V lost 2 bases, and 11 bases had no gene match. The germline V gene encodes CDR1 SGHKS and CDR2 YYEKEE (reference sequence). CDR3 DNA: TGTGCCAGCAGCTTTGGACAGGGGCCACTAACCGCAACTAATGAAAAACTGTTTTTT. Translated: CASSFGQGPLTATNEKLFF.

The V gene is TRBV5-1, the J gene TRBJ1-5, with 10 bases lining up with TRBD1. The ends lost 5 bases at V and 5 bases at J; junction bases unmatched: 4. Germline V gives CDR1 SGHRS, CDR2 YFSETQ. The CDR3 has 14 amino acids. The CDR3 here is CASRPGTGDQPQHF. DNA of the CDR3: TGCGCCAGCAGACCCGGGACAGGGGATCAGCCCCAGCATTTT.

This chain joins TRBV5-8 and TRBJ1-5; D is undetermined. The CDR3 contains 14 residues. The ends were cut back, 5 bases at V and 1 base at J, with 10 bases in the middle. Looked up from germline, CDR1 is SGHTS and CDR2 is YDEGEE. CDR3 amino acids: CASSTYGSNQPQHF. The CDR3 DNA follows: TGTGCCAGCAGTACCTACGGGAGCAATCAGCCCCAGCATTTT.

J is TRBJ2-3 and V is TRBV24-1; 9 positions match TRBD2. Germline CDR1 and CDR2: KGHDR and SFDVKD. The CDR3 extends over 15 amino acids. The trim removed 4 bases at V and 5 bases at J, leaving 6 bases unmatched. This CDR3 is CATSDPSGKVDTQYF. CDR3 coding DNA: TGTGCCACCAGTGACCCTAGCGGGAAGGTAGATACGCAGTATTTT.

V gene TRBV3-1 (or the pseudogene TRBV3-2) combines with J gene TRBJ2-7; D may be TRBD1 (6 bases). The V gene's germline CDR1 is LGHDT and CDR2 YNNKEL (reference sequence). Trimming pared 5 bases from V and 7 bases from J, leaving 9 bases between. The CDR3 covers 11 residues. For the CDR3, the DNA is TGTGCCAGCAGCGTCGGGACAGAGCAGTACTTC. Protein product: CASSVGTEQYF.

Concerning this clone: Other DNA sequences in the same sample also yield this CDR3. The CDR3 loop reads CASSPQSGRDNEQFF. The DNA of the CDR3 is TGTGCCAGCTCACCACAAAGCGGGAGAGACAATGAGCAGTTCTTC. The rearrangement joins TRBV18 to TRBJ2-1, with TRBD2 matching 8 bases. Germline CDR1 and CDR2: KGHSH and LQKENI. V lost 1 base to trimming and J lost 5 bases; unmatched junction nucleotides: 4. CDR3 size: 15 residues.

The V call is TRBV6-2 or TRBV6-3, the J call TRBJ1-1, with D perhaps matching TRBD1 (5 bases). The CDR3 consists of 12 residues. V dropped 1 base and J dropped 6 bases, with 6 bases sitting between them. Per germline, CDR1 MNHEY and CDR2 SVGEGT. Written as DNA, the CDR3 is TGTGCCAGCAGTTACTTGGGGCCTGAAGCTTTCTTT. Its translation is CASSYLGPEAFF.

The gene calls are TRBV7-9 and TRBJ1-1; possibly TRBD1 for D (5 bases). Trimming stripped 5 bases from V and 1 base from J, with 14 bases between. Germline CDR1 SEHNR, CDR2 FQNEAQ (reference sequence). The length of the CDR3 is 15 residues. CDR3 region: CASSRRDGTNTEAFF. In nucleotides, the CDR3 is TGTGCCAGCAGCAGAAGGGACGGCACGAACACTGAAGCTTTCTTT.

This clone was found a few times. V usage is TRBV6-1 and J usage is TRBJ1-2; TRBD1 aligns across 7 bases. CDR1 and CDR2 (germline): MNHNS, SASEGT. Germline trimming cut 1 base from V and 4 bases from J; bases unmatched to any gene: 12. The CDR3 runs to 17 residues. The CDR3: CASSEGGTGTAFYGYTF. The CDR3 region has the DNA TGTGCCAGCAGTGAAGGGGGCACCGGGACAGCTTTCTATGGCTACACCTTC.

The V and J genes are TRBV19 and TRBJ2-7; D is ambiguous. Looked up from germline, CDR1 is LNHDA and CDR2 is SQIVND (reference sequence). Deletions cut 1 base from V and 0 bases from J, with 13 bases between. The CDR3 has 16 residues. The CDR3 coding sequence is TGTGCCAGTAGTATAGCGACGACCTATAGCTCCTACGAGCAGTACTTC. Residues: CASSIATTYSSYEQYF.

This chain joins TRBV4-1 and TRBJ2-5; TRBD2 matches at 12 bases. This CDR3 comprises 15 residues. The ends lost 1 base at V and 3 bases at J; junction bases unmatched: 0. CDR1 and CDR2 (germline): MGHRA, YSYEKL. CDR3 nucleotides: TGCGCCAGCAGCCAAGGACTAGCGGGAGAAGAGACCCAGTACTTC. Amino acids: CASSQGLAGEETQYF.

The chain employs TRBV24-1 and TRBJ1-5, with a weak D call TRBD1 (6 bases). CDR1 and CDR2 from the germline V gene are KGHDR and SFDVKD. The CDR3 consists of 17 residues. With 4 bases removed from V and 0 bases from J, the gap between germline ends came to 15 bases. The CDR3 region has the DNA TGTGCCACCAGTGACGTAGACAGGAGATATAGCAATCAGCCCCAGCATTTT. This codes for CATSDVDRRYSNQPQHF.